These 3 T cell receptor beta chains share one sample of origin, sequenced in a study of cytomegalovirus exposure and HLA in healthy donors. Primers included in the PCR were 60 Vbeta and 13 Jbeta primers. Profiling relied on immunoSEQ multiplex PCR, and the TCRdb table lists in-frame clones only, not all of them. The sample contains about 200,000 clones, over 65% of which appear only once. Sequenced sample: PBMCs. These receptors were taken from a woman between 25 and 40 years old in good health and CMV-seronegative.

The CDR3 bases are TGTGCCAGCAGTGGGCTAGCGGGAACGTACGAGCAGTACTTC. Protein: CASSGLAGTYEQYF. The chain couples TRBV2 to TRBJ2-7; TRBD2 matches 9 bases. Germline lookup yields CDR1 SNHLY and CDR2 FYNNEI. V lost 4 bases and J lost 4; bases outside the gene matches: 5. CDR3 length equals 14 residues.

The sample holds a few counts of this clone. The V gene is TRBV18, the J gene TRBJ2-5; 12 bases line up with TRBD2. The CDR3 runs 16 residues. Germline assignment: CDR1 KGHSH and CDR2 LQKENI. J gave up 3 bases and V 6 bases, and 8 bases lay outside the gene matches. CDR3 amino acids: CASSILAGGWEETQYF. In DNA, the CDR3 is TGTGCCAGCTCGATACTAGCGGGAGGCTGGGAAGAGACCCAGTACTTC.

The chain employs TRBV6-1 and TRBJ2-7; TRBD2 is a possible D gene (6 bases). Deletions cut 7 bases from V and 6 bases from J, with 16 bases between. The CDR3 totals 13 residues. Germline-derived CDR1 and CDR2 are MNHNS and SASEGT. CDR3 sequence reads: CASTEGFGGEQYF. The CDR3, as DNA: TGTGCCAGCACCGAAGGGTTCGGGGGCGAGCAGTACTTC.